The rows below give T cell receptor beta chains drawn from one sample of a study of regulatory T cells in long-lasting Graves disease. TCRdb independently ran MiXCR on the multiplex PCR reads; one entry per CDR3 protein. The sample carries some 320,000 distinct CDR3 sequences, over 15% recorded once. The specimen comprised peripheral blood mononuclear cells (PBMCs), sampled at new diagnosis, from a patient treated with antithyroid drugs. All receptors come from a female donor with Graves disease. The CDR3 runs from the conserved cysteine through the conserved F or W.

J,V,CDR3
TRBJ1-2,TRBV2,CASSRGGQDGYGYTF
TRBJ2-2,TRBV20-1,CSVTLLAGGRTGELFF
TRBJ1-6,TRBV6-1,CASSDPGAGSSPLHF
TRBJ1-1,TRBV7-2,CASSLVKNTEAFF
TRBJ2-7,TRBV6-1,CASSEAGHYEQYF
TRBJ1-2,TRBV28,CASSLRLNGYTF
TRBJ2-3,TRBV27,CASSQSGGTQYF
TRBJ2-5,TRBV20-1,CSAPGLAGGIRTQYF
TRBJ1-5,TRBV24-1,CATGTGGGNQPQHF
TRBJ1-5,TRBV12-5,CASEHGQDNQPQHF
TRBJ2-1,TRBV2,CASSALQGRDNEQFF
TRBJ2-5,TRBV9,CASSVGTAVQETQYF
TRBJ2-7,TRBV18,CASSGTGGEQYF
NA,TRBV12-3/TRBV12-4,CASTLPAGALLREQYF
TRBJ2-2,TRBV30,CAWGVTRAGELFF
TRBJ2-5,TRBV11-2,CASSTLVRSRGEALLKTQYF
TRBJ2-3,TRBV20-1,CSARGTSGRAEDTQYF
TRBJ2-2,TRBV12-3/TRBV12-4,CANRAKPGRGTGELFF
TRBJ2-1,TRBV18,CASSPWTSADEQFF
TRBJ2-3,TRBV20-1,CSARGQGASDTQYF
TRBJ2-2,TRBV29-1,CSVEEDRGRNTGELFF
TRBJ2-7,TRBV11-2,CASSFLTGGWTSGSSEQYF
TRBJ1-1,TRBV5-5,CASSLAGGGTAFF
TRBJ2-7,TRBV7-9,CARSSLAGNSYEQYF
TRBJ2-7,TRBV27,CASSLSGGPYSYEQYF
TRBJ2-1,TRBV7-9,CASSPSGYSYNEQFF
TRBJ1-5,TRBV6-2/TRBV6-3,CASSYSIGRGALQPQHF
TRBJ2-7,TRBV2,CASSQDVSSSYNEQYF
TRBJ2-7,TRBV5-1,CASSPARGLVVEQYF
TRBJ1-2,TRBV5-6,CASSPGTGVVYGYTF
TRBJ2-1,TRBV9,CASSVGSRGAYNEQFF
TRBJ1-5,TRBV19,CASTSWGDSNQPQHF
TRBJ2-7,TRBV10-3,CAISLTSGEYEQYF
TRBJ1-2,TRBV11-2,CASSLATGGAVGYGYTF
TRBJ2-1,TRBV3-1,CASNLAGTYHNEQFF
TRBJ2-7,TRBV7-8,CASSLVTVVSSYEQYF
TRBJ1-3,TRBV2,CASSSLPGQPIYF
TRBJ2-5,TRBV20-1,CSAKDSQETQYF
TRBJ2-2,TRBV12-3/TRBV12-4,CASSPRGGRAATGELFF
TRBJ2-1,TRBV4-1,CASSQGRTSGSHEQFF
TRBJ1-5,TRBV27,CASKAGEQPQHF
TRBJ2-3,TRBV9,CASSVGGSRDTQYF
TRBJ2-7,TRBV30,CAWRDQYEQYF
TRBJ2-1,TRBV28,CASIQGGGTYNEQFF
TRBJ2-1,TRBV28,CASRLGTPSSYNEQFF
TRBJ1-5,TRBV29-1,CSVGTADQPQHF
TRBJ1-6,TRBV6-9,CASSFDRGTSSYNSPLHF
TRBJ2-5,TRBV9,CASSVGMTGDQETQYF
TRBJ2-7,TRBV13,CASSEGSTSYEQYF
TRBJ1-4,TRBV13,CASSQRTGGREKLFF
TRBJ2-7,TRBV10-1,CASIQGLAGDSEQYF
TRBJ1-1,TRBV12-3/TRBV12-4,CASRTSGRAPDTEAFF